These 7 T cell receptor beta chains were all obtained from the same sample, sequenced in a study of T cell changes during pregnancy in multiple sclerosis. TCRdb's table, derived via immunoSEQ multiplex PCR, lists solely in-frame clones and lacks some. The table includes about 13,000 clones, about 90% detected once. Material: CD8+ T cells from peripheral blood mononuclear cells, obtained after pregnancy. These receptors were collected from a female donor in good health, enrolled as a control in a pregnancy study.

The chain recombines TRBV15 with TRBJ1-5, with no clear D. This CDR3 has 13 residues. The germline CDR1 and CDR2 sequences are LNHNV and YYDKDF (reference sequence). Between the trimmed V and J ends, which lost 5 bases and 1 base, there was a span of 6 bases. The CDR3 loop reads CATSGQSNQPQHF. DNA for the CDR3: TGTGCCACCAGCGGGCAGAGCAATCAGCCCCAGCATTTT. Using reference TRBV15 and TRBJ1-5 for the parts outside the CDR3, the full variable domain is DAMVIQNPRYQVTQFGKPVTLSCSQTLNHNVMYWYQQKSSQAPKLLFHYYDKDFNNEADTPDNFQSRRPNTSFCFLDIRSPGLGDTAMYLCATSGQSNQPQHFGDGTRLSIL.

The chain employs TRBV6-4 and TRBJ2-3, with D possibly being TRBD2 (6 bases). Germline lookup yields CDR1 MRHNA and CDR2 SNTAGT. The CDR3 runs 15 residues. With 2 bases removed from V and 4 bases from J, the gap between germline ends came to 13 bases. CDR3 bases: TGTGCCAGCAGTGACAGGGGCGGGGATCCAGATACGCAGTATTTT. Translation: CASSDRGGDPDTQYF.

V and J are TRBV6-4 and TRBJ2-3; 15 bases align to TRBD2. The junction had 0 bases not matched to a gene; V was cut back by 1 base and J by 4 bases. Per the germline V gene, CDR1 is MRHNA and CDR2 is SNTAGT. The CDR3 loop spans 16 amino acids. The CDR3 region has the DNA TGTGCCAGCAGTGACTGGACTAGCGGGGGGGCAGATACGCAGTATTTT. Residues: CASSDWTSGGADTQYF.

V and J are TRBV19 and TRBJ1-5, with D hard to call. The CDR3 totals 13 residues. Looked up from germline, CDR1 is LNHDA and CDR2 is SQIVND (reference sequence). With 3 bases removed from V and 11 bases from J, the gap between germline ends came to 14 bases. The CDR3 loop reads CASSIFSRRAQHF. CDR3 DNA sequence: TGTGCCAGTAGTATTTTTTCCAGGAGGGCCCAGCATTTT.

CDR3 coding DNA: TGTGCCTGGACCGCCCCGGGACTAGCGGGAGGGCTCTCCGATACGCAGTATTTT. Its protein is CAWTAPGLAGGLSDTQYF. The chain carries TRBV30 and TRBJ2-3, with 16 bases matching TRBD2. Germline CDR1 GTSNPN, CDR2 SVGIG (reference sequence). This CDR3 comprises 18 residues. The V segment lost 4 bases and the J segment 6 bases; nucleotides outside the gene matches: 13. Using reference TRBV30 and TRBJ2-3 for the parts outside the CDR3, the full variable domain is SQTIHQWPATLVQPVGSPLSLECTVEGTSNPNLYWYRQAAGRGLQLLFYSVGIGQISSEVPQNLSASRPQDRQFILSSKKLLLSDSGFYLCAWTAPGLAGGLSDTQYFGPGTRLTVL.

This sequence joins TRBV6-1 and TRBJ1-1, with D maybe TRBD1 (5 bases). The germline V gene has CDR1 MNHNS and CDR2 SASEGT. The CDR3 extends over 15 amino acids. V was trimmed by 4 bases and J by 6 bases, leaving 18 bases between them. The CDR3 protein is CASSATSNRGSEAFF. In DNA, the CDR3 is TGTGCCAGCAGTGCAACATCGAATAGGGGCTCTGAAGCTTTCTTT.

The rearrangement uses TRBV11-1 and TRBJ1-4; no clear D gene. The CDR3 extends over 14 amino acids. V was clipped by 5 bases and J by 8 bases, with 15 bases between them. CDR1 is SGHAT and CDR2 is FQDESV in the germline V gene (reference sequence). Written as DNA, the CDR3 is TGTGCCAGCAGCCCTTCGGCAAGAGGGGAAAAACTGTTTTTT. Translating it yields CASSPSARGEKLFF.